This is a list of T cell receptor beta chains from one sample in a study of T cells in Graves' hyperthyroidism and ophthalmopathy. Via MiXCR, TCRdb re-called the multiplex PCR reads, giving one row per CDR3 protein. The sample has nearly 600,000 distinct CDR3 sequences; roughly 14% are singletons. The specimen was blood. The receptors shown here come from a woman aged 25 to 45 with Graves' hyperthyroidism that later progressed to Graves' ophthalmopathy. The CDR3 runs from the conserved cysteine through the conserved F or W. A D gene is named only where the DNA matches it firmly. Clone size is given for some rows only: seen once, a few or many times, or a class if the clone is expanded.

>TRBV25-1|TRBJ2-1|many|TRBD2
TGTGCCAGCAGTGCCCGACTAGCGAGCAATGAGCAGTTCTTC
CASSARLASNEQFF
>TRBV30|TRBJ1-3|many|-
TGTGCCTGGAGTCACACCTCTTCTGGAAACACCATATATTTT
CAWSHTSSGNTIYF
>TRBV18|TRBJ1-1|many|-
TGTGCCAGCTCACCACGCCGTTCAGATACGGGCACTGAAGCTTTCTTT
CASSPRRSDTGTEAFF
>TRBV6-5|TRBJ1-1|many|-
TGTGCCAGCAGTTACACAGGATACACTGAAGCTTTCTTT
CASSYTGYTEAFF
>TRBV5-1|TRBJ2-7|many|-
TGCGCCTCCAGGGAGGGGGACTCCGAGCAGTACTTC
CASREGDSEQYF
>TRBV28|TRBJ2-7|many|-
TGTGCCAGCAAAGCCAGTCCCGGAGGGGGGGCCTACGAGCAGTACTTC
CASKASPGGGAYEQYF
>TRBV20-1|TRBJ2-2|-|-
TGCAGTGCTTTCCCAAGCGCAGGGACCGGGGAGCTGTTTTTT
CSAFPSAGTGELFF
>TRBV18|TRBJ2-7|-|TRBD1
TGTGCCAGCTCACTGGGGACAGGGCCTTTTAGCTCCTACGAGCAGTACTTC
CASSLGTGPFSSYEQYF
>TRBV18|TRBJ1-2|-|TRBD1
TGTGCCATCTCCCCGACAGGGGTTACGTATGGCTACACCTTC
CAISPTGVTYGYTF
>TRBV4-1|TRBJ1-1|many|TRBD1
TGCGCCAGCAGCCAATTAATCCATGGGACAGGGGGCCCTGAAGCTTTCTTT
CASSQLIHGTGGPEAFF
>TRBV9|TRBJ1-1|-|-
TGTGCCAGCACCTCGTCCCCGTCCAGTGACACTGAAGCTTTCTTT
CASTSSPSSDTEAFF
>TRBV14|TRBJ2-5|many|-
TGTGCCAGCAGCCTAAGTTTGGAGACCCAGTACTTC
CASSLSLETQYF
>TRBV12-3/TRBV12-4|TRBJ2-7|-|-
TGTGCCAGCAGTTCCAGGGAAGTCTACGAGCAGTACTTC
CASSSREVYEQYF
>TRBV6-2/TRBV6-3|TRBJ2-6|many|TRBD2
TGTGCCAGCAGCCCGACTAGCGGGAGGGCCCCTGGGGCCAACGTCCTGACTTTC
CASSPTSGRAPGANVLTF
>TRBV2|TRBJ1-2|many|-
TGTGCCAGCAAGCGGGACACGTACGCCTCGGGATCGGAAGGCTACACCTTC
CASKRDTYASGSEGYTF
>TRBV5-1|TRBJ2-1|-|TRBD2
TGCGCCAGCAGCTTAAAACTAGCGGGAGGAGTCAATGAGCAGTTCTTC
CASSLKLAGGVNEQFF
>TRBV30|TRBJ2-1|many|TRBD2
TGTGCCTGGAGGCCAGGGACTAGCGGGAGCTACAATGAGCAGTTCTTC
CAWRPGTSGSYNEQFF
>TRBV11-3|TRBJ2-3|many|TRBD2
TGTGCCAGCAGCTATTCCGGGACTAGCGGCACAGATACGCAGTATTTT
CASSYSGTSGTDTQYF
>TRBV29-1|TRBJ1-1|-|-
TGCAGCCCTAGGAAGGTGAACACTGAAGCTTTCTTT
CSPRKVNTEAFF
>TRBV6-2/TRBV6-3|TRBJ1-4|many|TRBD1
TGTGCCAGCAGATACGGACAGGGGTACGAAAAACTGTTTTTT
CASRYGQGYEKLFF
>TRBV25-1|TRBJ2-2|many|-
TGTGCCAGCAGAGACCACAGGGTGAACACCGGGGAGCTGTTTTTT
CASRDHRVNTGELFF
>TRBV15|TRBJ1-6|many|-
TGTGCCACCAGCAGCCAGAGCCCCGCCAATTCACCCCTCCACTTT
CATSSQSPANSPLHF
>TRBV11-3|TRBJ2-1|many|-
TGTGCCAGCAGCTCCCCCAGCAGGCTCGACAATGAGCAGTTCTTC
CASSSPSRLDNEQFF
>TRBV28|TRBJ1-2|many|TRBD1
TGTGCCAGCAGTTTAGGGGGACAGGGACTAAACTATGGCTACACCTTC
CASSLGGQGLNYGYTF
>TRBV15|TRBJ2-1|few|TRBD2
TGTGCCACCAGCAGGGGAACCGGGACTAGCGGGGTTTTTCAGTTCTTC
CATSRGTGTSGVFQFF
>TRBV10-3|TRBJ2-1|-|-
TGTGCCACCAGTGAGTCAGATGGTGAGCAGTTCTTC
CATSESDGEQFF
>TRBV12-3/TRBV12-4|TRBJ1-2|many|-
TGTGCCAGCAGTTACACAGGACAGAACTATCTAACTATGCGCTACACCTTC
CASSYTGQNYLTMRYTF
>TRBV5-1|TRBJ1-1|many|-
TGCGCCAGCAGCTTGCAGGCCAGTCTGAACACTGAAGCTTTCTTT
CASSLQASLNTEAFF
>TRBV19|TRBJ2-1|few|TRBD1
TGTGCGGGGACAGCTAGCTCCTACAATGAGCAGTTCTTC
CAGTASSYNEQFF
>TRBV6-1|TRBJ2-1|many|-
TGTGCCAGCAGATTCAAGAGCTCCTACAATGAGCAGTTCTTC
CASRFKSSYNEQFF
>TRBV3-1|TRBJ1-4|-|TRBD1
TGTGCCAGCAGCCAAACAGGGGTCGGATGGTTTTTT
CASSQTGVGWFF
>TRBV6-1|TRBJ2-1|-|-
TGTGCCAGCAGTGAAATGGTAGCGACTGTGTTCTTC
CASSEMVATVFF
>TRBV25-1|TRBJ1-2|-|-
TGTGCCAGCAGTGGGGGCAGGGAGCGGAAAGGCTACACCTTC
CASSGGRERKGYTF
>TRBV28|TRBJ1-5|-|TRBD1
TGTGCCAGCATTCCGGACAGGGAAGTTAATCAGCCCCAGCATTTT
CASIPDREVNQPQHF
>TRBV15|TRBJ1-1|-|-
TGTGCCACCAGCAGAGATCACGGGGGGACTGAAGCTTTCTTT
CATSRDHGGTEAFF
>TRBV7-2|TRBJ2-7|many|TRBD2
TGTGCCAGCAGCTTAGAAGTCGGTAGCGGGACCGAGCAGTACTTC
CASSLEVGSGTEQYF
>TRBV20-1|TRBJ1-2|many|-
TGCGGGGGTGGTCGGGGAACGGCTGGCTACACCTTC
CGGGRGTAGYTF
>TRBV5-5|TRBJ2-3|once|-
TGTGCCAGCAGCCCCGGGGACGGAGGGGGGGATACGCAGTATTTT
CASSPGDGGGDTQYF
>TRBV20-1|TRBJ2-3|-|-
TGCAGTGCTAGCGAAGAAGCAGATACGCAGTATTTT
CSASEEADTQYF
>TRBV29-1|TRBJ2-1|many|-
TGCAGCGCGGGGTTCGCAAGAAATGAGCAGTTCTTC
CSAGFARNEQFF
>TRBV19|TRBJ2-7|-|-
TGTGCCAGTAGTATAGGGGACGGGCCTTTGGAGCAGTACTTC
CASSIGDGPLEQYF
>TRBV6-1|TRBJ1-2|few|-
TGTGCCAGCAGTGATACGGGGTACTATGGCTACACCTTC
CASSDTGYYGYTF
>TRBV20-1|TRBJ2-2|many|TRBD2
TGCAGTGCCAGGACTAGCGGAAGCACCGGGGAGCTGTTTTTT
CSARTSGSTGELFF
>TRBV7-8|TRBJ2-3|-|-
TGTGCCAGCAGCTTACGAGGCGGAAGCACAGATACGCAGTATTTT
CASSLRGGSTDTQYF
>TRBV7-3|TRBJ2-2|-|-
TGTGCCAGCAGCCCCCCCCAAGGGGAGCTGTTTTTT
CASSPPQGELFF
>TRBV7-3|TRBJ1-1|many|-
TGTGCCAGCAGCCCGTTCCGGGGCAGCACTGAAGCTTTCTTT
CASSPFRGSTEAFF
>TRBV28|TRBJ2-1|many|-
TGTGCCAGCAGTTTAGCCCTGAGCTCCTACAATGAGCAGTTCTTC
CASSLALSSYNEQFF
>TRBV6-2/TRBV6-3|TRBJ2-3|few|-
TGTGCCAGCAGTAAAACCGGGACACCTTATTATACGCAGTATTTT
CASSKTGTPYYTQYF
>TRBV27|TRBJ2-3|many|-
TGTGCCAGCAGTTTAGACAGGCCCCTCGGCACAGATACGCAGTATTTT
CASSLDRPLGTDTQYF
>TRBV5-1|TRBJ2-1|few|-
TGCGCCAGCAGCTTGGGGTGGGATGGGAGACTTAGTCCCCACTCCTACAATGAGCAGTTCTTC
CASSLGWDGRLSPHSYNEQFF
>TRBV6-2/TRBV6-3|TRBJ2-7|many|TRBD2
TGTGCCAGCAGTTACCCCCCCAGCGGGAGCCCCAGCGAGCAGTACTTC
CASSYPPSGSPSEQYF
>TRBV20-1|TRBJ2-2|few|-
TGCAGTGCTGGGTGGGTGAACGGGGAGCTGTTTTTT
CSAGWVNGELFF
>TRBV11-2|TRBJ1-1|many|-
TGTGCCAGCAGCCCCCGGGTCGTGAACACTGAAGCTTTCTTT
CASSPRVVNTEAFF